What follows are 7 T cell receptor beta chains derived from one specimen sequenced in a study of T cell responses to AZD1222 COVID-19 vaccine. Data came from immunoSEQ multiplex PCR; TCRdb stores just in-frame clones and leaves some out. The sample includes about 160,000 clones, approximately 92% of them seen just once. This sample comprised peripheral blood, obtained 28 days after the second AZD1222 dose. The receptors stem from an adult who received the AZD1222 COVID-19 vaccine.

This clone was detected only once. The chain couples TRBV5-6 to TRBJ2-7; TRBD1 matches at 7 bases. The germline V gene has CDR1 SGHDT and CDR2 YYEEEE. Trimming at V came to 2 bases and at J to 0 bases, leaving 11 bases not matched to a gene. This CDR3 has 17 amino acids. The CDR3 sequence: CASSFLKKGASSYEQYF. The DNA of the CDR3 is TGTGCCAGCAGCTTCCTTAAAAAGGGGGCGAGCTCCTACGAGCAGTACTTC.

This chain links TRBV24-1 with TRBJ1-5; the D is unclear. Trimming stripped 5 bases from V and 4 bases from J, with 11 bases between. Germline CDR1 reads KGHDR; CDR2 reads SFDVKD. The CDR3 loop spans 14 amino acids. CDR3 region: CATSGDTTNQPQHF. The CDR3 nucleotides read TGTGCCACCAGTGGCGACACGACAAATCAGCCCCAGCATTTT.

V usage is TRBV24-1 and J usage is TRBJ1-5; weak D call: TRBD1 (6 bases). The CDR3 covers 15 residues. Trimming removed 7 bases from V and 0 bases from J, with 12 bases in between. The germline CDR1 and CDR2 sequences are KGHDR and SFDVKD. CDR3 amino acids: CATRARGGSNQPQHF. In DNA, the CDR3 is TGTGCCACCAGGGCCAGGGGTGGTAGCAATCAGCCCCAGCATTTT.

The chain recombines TRBV29-1 with TRBJ2-2, with 7 bases matching TRBD1. J lost 1 base, V lost 8 bases, and 7 bases had no gene match. Germline V lookup: CDR1 SQVTM, CDR2 ANQGSEA. The CDR3 totals 14 residues. The CDR3 nucleotides read TGCAGCACTAGGACAGGAATGAACACCGGGGAGCTGTTTTTT. It encodes CSTRTGMNTGELFF.

CDR3 loop: CASSRGQGGETQYF. Here the CDR3 DNA reads TGCGCCAGCAGCCGAGGACAGGGGGGAGAGACCCAGTACTTC. The rearrangement uses TRBV5-1 and TRBJ2-5, with 10 bases aligning to TRBD1. The CDR3 is made up of 14 amino acids. CDR1 and CDR2 from the germline V gene are SGHRS and YFSETQ. J lost 4 bases, V lost 4 bases, and 4 bases had no gene match. Full variable domain (rest looked up from reference TRBV5-1 and TRBJ2-5): KAGVTQTPRYLIKTRGQQVTLSCSPISGHRSVSWYQQTPGQGLQFLFEYFSETQRNKGNFPGRFSGRQFSNSRSEMNVSTLELGDSALYLCASSRGQGGETQYFGPGTRLLVL.

The CDR3 sequence is CASSQANTGGEKLFF. The CDR3 nucleotides are TGCGCCAGCAGCCAAGCTAACACGGGGGGAGAAAAACTGTTTTTT. The gene calls are TRBV4-1 and TRBJ1-4; maybe TRBD1 (5 bases). The germline V and J ends were trimmed by 1 base and 8 bases, with 14 bases remaining between them. The CDR3 consists of 15 residues. Germline CDR1 reads MGHRA; CDR2 reads YSYEKL.

In its sample, this clone was seen a few times. The genes are TRBV29-1 and TRBJ1-3; D is ambiguous. This CDR3 contains 14 residues. The germline V and J ends were trimmed by 3 bases and 1 base, with 10 bases remaining between them. Germline V CDR1 and CDR2: SQVTM, ANQGSEA. CDR3 sequence (DNA): TGCAGCGTTGAGGACGATCGATCTGGAAACACCATATATTTT. Translating gives CSVEDDRSGNTIYF.